A single sample gave rise to the 18 T cell receptor beta chains below, sequenced in a study of T cell responses to AZD1222 COVID-19 vaccine. Some clones are missing from TCRdb's copy, which holds only in-frame ones; the method was immunoSEQ multiplex PCR. The sample contains some 200,000 clones, approximately 94% of which appear only once. The sequences come from peripheral blood, collected 28 days after the second dose of the MenACWY control vaccine. Source of these receptors: an adult who received the MenACWY meningococcal vaccine as a control.

The chain links TRBV4-1 to TRBJ1-5; the D gene is possibly TRBD1 (6 bases). CDR1 and CDR2 from the germline V gene are MGHRA and YSYEKL. The CDR3 extends over 16 amino acids. V gave up 0 bases and J gave up 3 bases, with 12 bases separating them. Here the CDR3 reads CASSQDPGAYNQPQHF. The CDR3 nucleotides read TGCGCCAGCAGCCAAGATCCGGGGGCCTACAATCAGCCCCAGCATTTT.

V usage is TRBV4-3 and J usage is TRBJ1-1, with unresolved D. The CDR3 is made up of 14 amino acids. Germline V gives CDR1 LGHNA, CDR2 YSLEER. V lost 1 base, J lost 10 bases, and 16 bases lay in between. The CDR3 loop is CASSQALRAQAAFF. In nucleotides, the CDR3 is TGCGCCAGCAGCCAAGCCCTCCGGGCCCAAGCAGCTTTCTTT.

The CDR3 protein is CASSLGRSEQFF. For the CDR3, the DNA is TGCGCCAGCAGCTTGGGTAGGAGTGAGCAGTTCTTC. The chain combines TRBV5-1 with TRBJ2-1; D is unresolved. V was cut by 0 bases and J by 9 bases, with 7 bases left in between. CDR1 is SGHRS and CDR2 is YFSETQ in the germline V gene. CDR3 length: 12 residues.

This clone was observed a single time. The chain employs TRBV5-6 and TRBJ2-5, with TRBD1 identical over 9 bases. Losses at the gene ends were 2 bases for V and 1 base for J; bases not matched to a gene: 6. Germline V gene data show CDR1 as SGHDT and CDR2 as YYEEEE. CDR3 length equals 16 residues. The CDR3 region is CASSLLIQGAQETQYF. The CDR3 DNA follows: TGTGCCAGCAGCTTACTCATACAGGGGGCCCAAGAGACCCAGTACTTC. Supplemented by reference TRBV5-6 and TRBJ2-5, the full variable domain reads DAGVTQSPTHLIKTRGQQVTLRCSPKSGHDTVSWYQQALGQGPQFIFQYYEEEERQRGNFPDRFSGHQFPNYSSELNVNALLLGDSALYLCASSLLIQGAQETQYFGPGTRLLVL.

Turning to this clone: At one of its ends the junction is not consistent with the germline gene, which may arise from a read error. The chain has TRBV11-2 and TRBJ2-7; D unresolved. The germline CDR1 and CDR2 sequences are SGHAT and FQNNGV. The CDR3 runs 13 residues. Here the CDR3 DNA reads TGTGCCAGCAGCTTTGCAGGCGCTAAATATATGACCTTC. Its protein product is CASSFAGAKYMTF. The whole variable domain, remainder taken from reference TRBV11-2 and TRBJ2-7, is EAGVAQSPRYKIIEKRQSVAFWCNPISGHATLYWYQQILGQGPKLLIQFQNNGVVDDSQLPKDRFSAERLKGVDSTLKIQPAKLEDSAVYLCASSFAGAKYMTFGPGTRLTVT.

The V and J genes are TRBV4-1 and TRBJ2-5, with 10 nucleotides matching TRBD1. TRBJ2-7 explains the end of the DNA better; the J call may be wrong. This CDR3 comprises 15 residues. Per the germline V gene, CDR1 is MGHRA and CDR2 is YSYEKL. CDR3 coding DNA: TGCGCCAGCAGCCAAGGGGACAGGGGATCCTACGAGCAGTACTTC. It yields the protein CASSQGDRGSYEQYF.

The CDR3 DNA sequence: TGTGCCAGCAGCTCTAGCGGGCCGTACCAAGAGACCCAGTACTTC. Translation gives CASSSSGPYQETQYF. The V gene is TRBV6-2 or TRBV6-3, the J gene TRBJ2-5; 8 bases align to TRBD2. This CDR3 spans 15 amino acids. Trimming took 6 bases from V and 0 from J; bases not matched to a gene: 6. Germline values: CDR1 MNHEY, CDR2 SVGEGT.

This chain joins TRBV30 and TRBJ2-7, with D hard to call. V shed 7 bases and J shed 2 bases, with 15 bases lying between them. Germline V gene sequence: CDR1 GTSNPN, CDR2 SVGIG (reference sequence). This CDR3 has 13 amino acids. CDR3 region: CASGGPETYEQYF. CDR3 sequence (DNA): TGTGCCTCGGGCGGCCCTGAAACCTACGAGCAGTACTTC. The full variable domain, rest sourced from reference TRBV30 and TRBJ2-7, is SQTIHQWPATLVQPVGSPLSLECTVEGTSNPNLYWYRQAAGRGLQLLFYSVGIGQISSEVPQNLSASRPQDRQFILSSKKLLLSDSGFYLCASGGPETYEQYFGPGTRLTVT.

This chain joins TRBV7-3 and TRBJ1-2; a weak D match, TRBD1 (6 bases). Germline V CDR1 and CDR2: SGHTA, FQGTGA. The ends were cut back, 3 bases at V and 8 bases at J, with 16 bases in the middle. This CDR3 comprises 14 residues. The CDR3 DNA reads as TGTGCCAGCAGCTTGGGCGGACAGTCTCCGGGCTACACCTTC. The encoded protein is CASSLGGQSPGYTF.

This chain uses TRBV6-6 with TRBJ2-5; TRBD2 matches 7 bases. The J segment lost 4 bases and the V segment lost 0 bases, leaving 5 bases of the junction unmatched. CDR1 is MNHNY, CDR2 SVGAGI, per germline (reference sequence). This CDR3 is 15 amino acids long. The chain's CDR3 is CASSYSAGASETQYF. DNA for the CDR3: TGTGCCAGCAGTTACTCCGCGGGAGCGTCAGAGACCCAGTACTTC.

The chain links TRBV5-5 to TRBJ2-7; 9 bases align to TRBD2. The germline gives CDR1 SGHKS, CDR2 YYEKEE (reference sequence). The length of the CDR3 is 16 residues. The V and J ends lost 4 bases and 5 bases, in that order; junction bases with no gene match: 13. The CDR3 region is CASSLTPLAGLNEQYF. The DNA of the CDR3 is TGTGCCAGCAGCCTAACCCCTCTAGCGGGACTCAACGAGCAGTACTTC.

The chain recombines TRBV7-2 with TRBJ2-1; 13 positions agree with TRBD2. Germline V lookup: CDR1 SGHTA, CDR2 FQGNSA. The CDR3 totals 16 residues. Germline trimming cut 3 bases from V and 7 bases from J; bases unmatched to any gene: 6. In DNA, the CDR3 is TGTGCCAGCAGCTTCCAACTAGCGGGAGGGTGGAATGAGCAGTTCTTC. It specifies CASSFQLAGGWNEQFF. Full variable domain (remainder filled in from reference TRBV7-2 and TRBJ2-1): GAGVSQSPSNKVTEKGKDVELRCDPISGHTALYWYRQSLGQGLEFLIYFQGNSAPDKSGLPSDRFSAERTGGSVSTLTIQRTQQEDSAVYLCASSFQLAGGWNEQFFGPGTRLTVL.

The chain carries TRBV12-3 or TRBV12-4 and TRBJ1-2; D perhaps matches TRBD1 (6 bases). This CDR3 is 12 amino acids long. Trimming left V 10 bases short and J 8 bases short, with 17 bases between. The CDR3 coding sequence is TGTGCCATCCGAGGGGGGGCGAAGGGCTACACCTTC. Its translation: CAIRGGAKGYTF.

The chain uses TRBV3-1 (or the pseudogene TRBV3-2) and TRBJ2-7, with no clear D. CDR1 and CDR2 (germline): LGHDT, YNNKEL (reference sequence). This CDR3 region has 14 residues. V was clipped by 3 bases and J by 1 base, with 10 bases between them. CDR3 sequence reads: CASSHAHSSYEQYF. The CDR3, as DNA: TGTGCCAGCAGCCACGCCCACTCGTCCTACGAGCAGTACTTC.

This chain uses TRBV24-1 with TRBJ2-7; D unclear. Germline V gives CDR1 KGHDR, CDR2 SFDVKD. CDR3 length: 11 amino acids. V was trimmed by 2 bases and J by 6 bases, leaving 4 bases between them. The CDR3: CATSDYLEQYF. The CDR3, as DNA: TGTGCCACCAGTGATTATCTCGAGCAGTACTTC.

The chain recombines TRBV18 with TRBJ2-7; no clear D gene. CDR3 length equals 12 residues. Trimming took 5 bases from V and 0 from J, leaving 5 bases between them. CDR1 is KGHSH, CDR2 LQKENI, per germline. Here the CDR3 reads CASSSSSYEQYF. Here the CDR3 DNA reads TGTGCCAGCTCATCTTCCTCCTACGAGCAGTACTTC.

Written as DNA, the CDR3 is TGTGCCAGCAGTTACGGGCAGGGTAAAACTGAAGCTTTCTTT. Translating gives CASSYGQGKTEAFF. The chain combines TRBV6-5 with TRBJ1-1, with D tentatively TRBD1 (5 bases). The length of the CDR3 is 14 residues. The V gene lost 2 bases and the J gene lost 5 bases, with 12 bases spanning the gap. The germline V gene encodes CDR1 MNHEY and CDR2 SVGAGI.

The rearrangement links TRBV12-3 or TRBV12-4 to TRBJ2-1; D remains ambiguous. V shed 7 bases and J shed 7 bases, with 11 bases lying between them. The CDR3 is 12 amino acids. CDR3 DNA sequence: TGTGCCAGCACCCAGACTGGAAATGAGCAGTTCTTC. Its protein is CASTQTGNEQFF.